The entry below describes one TCR beta chain. Its cognate antigen has yet to be identified. One base away there is no much larger clone; base qualities are not given. TCRbeta CDR3 regions were amplified from genomic DNA by means of the immunoSEQ Assay, a bias-controlled multiplex PCR. Per the source publication's procedure: The number of nucleated cells in each sample was estimated by amplification of reference gene primers within the assay. To quantify the absolute abundance of each unique TCRbeta CDR3 rearrangement, sequence reads were collapsed and filtered. Productive Simpson clonality was computed per sample as the square root of Simpson's diversity index over productive rearrangements. Sourced from immuneACCESS, this table was stored by TCRdb with only in-frame sequences that have V and J called. A share of the clones is absent; for the studies checked, an unresolved V gene accounts for under half, and the remainder has no known explanation. V, J and clone size derive from that table, while D and trimming were established from the DNA sequence. The sample table lists 250,000 to 350,000 clones, around 89% of them with a count of one. 2% to 2.5% of the sample belongs to the ten largest clones.

Participants in the prospective study were aged roughly 18 to 95 years, lived in 20 to 30 United States geographic areas, and enrolled through a virtual design. Cohort assignment in the prospective study relied on participant-reported clinical history from a screening survey and a study questionnaire. In the prospective study, whole blood, serum and a nasopharyngeal or oropharyngeal swab were collected from each participant by mobile phlebotomists. Participants in the prospective study had the option to provide additional blood draws and questionnaires over a roughly two-month period. Before DNA extraction, blood samples from the prospective study were shipped at room temperature or frozen. This sample stems from a study of blood T cell repertoires in COVID-19 (dated by TCRdb to 2018 to 2021). Some background on the complete study: ImmuneRACE Cohort 3 recovered participants were defined by two consecutive negative NP/OP PCR tests, healthcare professional clearance, or symptom resolution. Samples covering the acute and convalescent phases of COVID-19 were provided by collaborators in the United States, Italy and Spain. The prospective study material was composed of cDNA or gDNA derived from T cells, B-cell-depleted T cells, or PBMCs. Subjects who had been exposed to COVID-19, were actively infected with it, or had recovered from it provided the deeply sampled blood TCRbeta repertoires that made up the dataset. The repertoires were released in a freely available public database meant as a resource for research on the immune response to SARS-CoV-2. The samples were drawn from the first 160 participants of the ongoing ImmuneRACE study and from over a thousand subjects provided by 6 global collaborators. The sample metadata nearly always contained a de-identified subject ID, COVID-19 status, age in years and sex. Where available, HLA class I and class II types were obtained from metadata supplied by the sample provider rather than from assay-based typing. Study-level results and caveats: The quantity of clinical and demographic metadata differed by source and by participant and was supplied without curation.

The V end gives up 5 bases and the J end 0 bases, leaving 9 bases in the junction not matched to a gene. CDR1 and CDR2 (MNHNY, SVGAGI) derive from the germline V gene (reference sequence). From cysteine to phenylalanine, the CDR3 is 17 amino acids long. The sequence is cut down to CDR3 DNA, 51 bases in frame from base 1. The V and J genes are TRBV6-6 and TRBJ2-1; TRBD2 fits 8 bases in the junction. The clonotype was recovered from a woman aged 60-75 years in a cohort exposed to, infected with or recovered from COVID-19 (not recorded which). Sample: PBMCs or T cells enriched from blood (not recorded which). The CDR3 here reads CASSLTSGPSSYNEQFF. The DNA sequence is TGTGCCAGCAGTCTTACTAGCGGCCCCTCCTCCTACAATGAGCAGTTCTTC.